The clone carrying this TCR beta chain occurred a few times. These data originate in a study of cytomegalovirus exposure and HLA in healthy donors. Germline assignment: CDR1 MRHNA and CDR2 SNTAGT. Trimming removed 6 bases from V and 4 bases from J, with 16 bases in between. The CDR3 covers 15 residues. In the PCR, 60 Vbeta and 13 Jbeta primers were used. Some clones are missing from TCRdb's copy, which holds only in-frame ones; the method was immunoSEQ multiplex PCR. The data contain under 200,000 clones, over 75% of them singletons. The genes are TRBV6-4 and TRBJ1-5; TRBD1 is a possible D gene (5 bases). The source of this sequence is a woman in her late teens or twenties in good health and CMV-seronegative. The sequenced sample consisted of PBMCs. The CDR3 is CASRAPGVTNQPQHF. The CDR3 region has the DNA TGTGCCAGCAGGGCCCCGGGGGTAACTAATCAGCCCCAGCATTTT.